This TCR beta chain emerged from a study of identical twins' blood T cells. Study-wide findings and caveats: Shared environment remains a possible cause of twin similarity.

This clonotype was seen a few times. Its cognate antigen is unknown. A single record per CDR3 protein comes from TCRdb applying MiXCR to the 5' RACE reads. The repertoire holds hundreds of thousands of distinct CDR3 sequences, 25% to 35% seen once, with around 5.6% in the top ten. J was trimmed by 1 base and V by 1 base; bases with no gene match: 5. Germline V gives CDR1 DFQATT, CDR2 SNEGSKA (reference sequence). The CDR3 totals 15 residues. The chain joins TRBV20-1 to TRBJ1-1; 8 bases line up with TRBD1. This receptor was obtained from a woman aged 18 to 55 in good health. What was sequenced was PBMCs. CDR3 sequence (DNA): TGCAGTGCTAGAGTTGGGGACAGGACGAACACTGAAGCTTTCTTT. Amino acid sequence: CSARVGDRTNTEAFF.